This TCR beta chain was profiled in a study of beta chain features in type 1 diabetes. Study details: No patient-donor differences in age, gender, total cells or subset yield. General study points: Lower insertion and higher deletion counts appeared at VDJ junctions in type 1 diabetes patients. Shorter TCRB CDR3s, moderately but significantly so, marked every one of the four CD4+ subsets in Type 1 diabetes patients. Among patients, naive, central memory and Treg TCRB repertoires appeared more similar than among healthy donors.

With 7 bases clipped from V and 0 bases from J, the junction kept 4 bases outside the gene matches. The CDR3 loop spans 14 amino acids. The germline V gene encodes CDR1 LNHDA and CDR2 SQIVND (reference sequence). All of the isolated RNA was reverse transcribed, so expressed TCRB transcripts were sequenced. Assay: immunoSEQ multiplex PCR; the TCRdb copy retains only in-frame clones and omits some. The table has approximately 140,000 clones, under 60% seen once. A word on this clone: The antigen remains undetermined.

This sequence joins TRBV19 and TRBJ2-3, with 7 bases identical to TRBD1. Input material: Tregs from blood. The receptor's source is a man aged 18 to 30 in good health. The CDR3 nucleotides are TGTGCCAGTACACCGACAGGGAGCACAGATACGCAGTATTTT. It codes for CASTPTGSTDTQYF.